This T cell receptor (beta chain) derives from a study of blood T cell repertoires in COVID-19. Whole-study context: Spain, Italy and the United States supplied samples that represented acute and convalescent COVID-19. Sources were T cells, B-cell-depleted T cells, or PBMCs; the material itself was cDNA or gDNA.

The table came from immunoSEQ multiplex PCR; TCRdb's copy has only in-frame clones and leaves some out. The table shows nearly 40,000 clones, with over 80% occurring only once. CDR1 is MNHEY, CDR2 SMNVEV, per germline (reference sequence). This CDR3 is built from 13 residues. V lost 6 bases, J lost 5 bases, and 4 bases stayed unmatched. The sequenced sample consisted of peripheral blood. The clonotype comes from a woman in her seventies with acute or convalescent COVID-19. The V call is TRBV27, the J call TRBJ1-2; 9 bases align to TRBD1. CDR3 nucleotides: TGTGCCAGCAGCCCCGGACAGGGGTATGGCTACACCTTC. This sequence encodes CASSPGQGYGYTF.